The clone carrying this T cell receptor (beta chain) was observed a handful of times. As to time point: pre-sensitization, week 0. Treatment specified: therapeutic diphenylcyclopropenone sensitization with weekly scalp DPC. V dropped 4 bases and J dropped 2; count of bases not matched to a gene: 6. CDR1 SQVTM and CDR2 ANQGSEA come from the germline V gene. This CDR3 has 14 amino acids. The data originate from a study of human T cells and chemical hapten exposure. Background on the study: Across samples, TCR yields varied, mostly owing to small differences in pooled library volumes.

In TCRdb, the RACE reads were re-called with MiXCR into one record per CDR3 protein. In the table there are over 300,000 distinct CDR3 sequences, roughly 5.3% of which are singletons. This clonotype originated in a woman aged 50 to 60 with alopecia areata. Some clones in this sample may be carry-over from other donors' samples. The sample consisted of whole blood, taken in connection with sensitization to the hapten diphenylcyclopropenone (DPC). V gene TRBV29-1 combines with J gene TRBJ1-2, with TRBD1 identical over 8 bases. The CDR3: CSVVGQGANYGYTF. CDR3 sequence (DNA): TGCAGCGTTGTCGGCCAGGGGGCCAACTATGGCTACACCTTC. Full variable domain (rest looked up from reference TRBV29-1 and TRBJ1-2): SAVISQKPSRDICQRGTSLTIQCQVDSQVTMMFWYRQQPGQSLTLIATANQGSEATYESGFVIDKFPISRPNLTFSTLTVSNMSPEDSSIYLCSVVGQGANYGYTFGSGTRLTVV.